This paragraph covers one T cell receptor (beta chain) sequence. What it recognizes is unknown. Germline CDR1 and CDR2: LNHDA and SQIVND (reference sequence). Trimming removed 6 bases at V and 3 bases at J, with 12 bases between. The CDR3 length is 13 residues. Measured with immunoSEQ multiplex PCR; TCRdb has only the in-frame clones, and not every one. The profile shows fewer than 70,000 clones, 75% to 90% of them singletons. The data belong to a study of T cell responses to AZD1222 COVID-19 vaccine. Study-wide points: Across the whole spike, CD4 TCRs peaked at regions 160-218 and 743-854. Two AZD1222 doses significantly raised spike-specific TCR breadth and depth over controls.

The input for sequencing was peripheral blood, taken 28 days after the second AZD1222 dose. The origin of this receptor is an adult who received the AZD1222 COVID-19 vaccine. The rearrangement uses TRBV19 and TRBJ2-7; a possible D gene is TRBD2 (5 bases). The CDR3 is CASSVRAGYEQYF. The CDR3 nucleotides read TGTGCCAGTAGCGTCCGGGCGGGCTACGAGCAGTACTTC. Variable domain in full (rest from reference TRBV19 and TRBJ2-7): DGGITQSPKYLFRKEGQNVTLSCEQNLNHDAMYWYRQDPGQGLRLIYYSQIVNDFQKGDIAEGYSVSREKKESFPLTVTSAQKNPTAFYLCASSVRAGYEQYFGPGTRLTVT.